The T cell receptor (beta chain) under discussion was sequenced for a study of radiotherapy plus CTLA-4 blockade in lung cancer. Study information: Patients showed objective responses in about 20% of cases and disease control in just over 30%. Overall study findings and caveats: Blood saw expansion of tumor-derived TCR clones after radiotherapy plus ipilimumab. Per reports, early blood T cell clone dynamics, plus interferon-beta, forecast response most strongly.

TCRdb's copy holds only in-frame clones and misses some; the assay was immunoSEQ multiplex PCR. Of over 80,000 clones listed, about 88% are singletons. Comment on this clone: Its specificity is unknown.

Participants had chemo-refractory metastatic non-small-cell lung cancer and were treated with focal radiation plus ipilimumab CTLA-4 blockade. Looked up from germline, CDR1 is MNHNY and CDR2 is SVGAGI (reference sequence). J gave up 1 base and V 6 bases, and 5 bases lay outside the gene matches. The CDR3 covers 15 residues. This clonotype was obtained from a human donor with non-small cell lung cancer that progressed on radiotherapy plus ipilimumab. The starting material was peripheral blood, obtained from a patient treated with radiotherapy plus ipilimumab. The rearrangement joins TRBV6-6 to TRBJ2-2; the match to TRBD1 covers 7 bases. CDR3 bases: TGTGCCAGCAGGGACGGGACAGAGAACACCGGGGAGCTGTTTTTT. Translating it yields CASRDGTENTGELFF.